This entry concerns a single T cell receptor (beta chain). With V trimmed by 6 bases and J by 2 bases, 4 bases remained unmatched. Germline loops: CDR1 KGHSH, CDR2 LQKENI. The CDR3 sequence is 14 residues long. These data originate in a study of blood T cell repertoires in COVID-19. Original data processing: Reference gene primers were amplified, and this amplification served to estimate nucleated cell counts. Generated by immunoSEQ multiplex PCR, the TCRdb table keeps only in-frame clones and is missing some. D and trimming come from the DNA, and the V and J calls and clone size come from that table. The repertoire holds 110,000 to 150,000 clones, with 80% to 90% as singletons.

This receptor was taken from a man aged 60-69 years with active or convalescent COVID-19. Sequencing was performed on peripheral blood. V is TRBV18 and J is TRBJ1-5, with 7 bases identical to TRBD1. The CDR3 region has the DNA TGTGCCAGCTCGTCCGGGACAGGCAATCAGCCCCAGCATTTT. Translating gives CASSSGTGNQPQHF.